Detailed here is one TCR beta chain. What it binds is unknown. This entry belongs to a study of cytomegalovirus exposure and HLA in healthy donors. PCR primers comprised 60 Vbeta and 13 Jbeta primers. TCRdb keeps only in-frame clones here, not all; method: immunoSEQ multiplex PCR. The sample table includes 50,000 to 75,000 clones. Study findings and constraints: Among the most significant clusters, several appeared linked to common viral pathogens in a later analysis.

V gave up 7 bases and J gave up 8 bases; unmatched junction bases: 13. The length of the CDR3 is 14 residues. Germline loops: CDR1 MNHEY, CDR2 SVGAGI. The V call is TRBV6-5, the J call TRBJ1-2; 7 nucleotides line up with TRBD1. Sequencing was done on a sample of PBMCs. The TCR comes from a woman aged 18-35 years in good health and CMV-seronegative. The CDR3 DNA follows: TGTGCCAGCACCCCTATGGCAGGGGGTGCGGGCTACACCTTC. Translated, it gives CASTPMAGGAGYTF.